The next 26 T cell receptor beta chains were all read from a single sample in a study of control samples from healthy donors and cancer patients. Measured with immunoSEQ multiplex PCR; TCRdb has only the in-frame clones, and not every one. The sample records roughly 220,000 clones, about 93% being singletons. Material for sequencing was blood. These receptor sequences come from a man aged 50-60 years in good health.

This sequence joins TRBV11-2 and TRBJ2-3, with D hard to call. The CDR3 runs to 14 residues. CDR1 is SGHAT and CDR2 is FQNNGV in the germline V gene. With 4 bases removed from V and 2 bases from J, the gap between germline ends came to 10 bases. The CDR3 DNA reads TGTGCCAGCAGCTACCTTGGGCCCACAGATACGCAGTATTTT. Protein: CASSYLGPTDTQYF.

The chain joins TRBV5-1 to TRBJ2-2; perhaps D is TRBD1 or TRBD2 (5 bases each). The germline V gene has CDR1 SGHRS and CDR2 YFSETQ. V was clipped by 0 bases and J by 7 bases, with 13 bases between them. The CDR3 spans 15 residues. The CDR3 nucleotides read TGCGCCAGCAGCTTGGGCAGGGACGCCGGCGGGGAGCTGTTTTTT. Its protein product is CASSLGRDAGGELFF.

This rearrangement joins TRBV5-8 to TRBJ1-1, with a tentative D call TRBD1 (6 bases). The CDR3 is made up of 14 amino acids. V was clipped by 2 bases and J by 5 bases, with 13 bases between them. Germline lookup yields CDR1 SGHTS and CDR2 YDEGEE. In DNA form, the CDR3 reads TGTGCCAGCAGCTTAAGGACAGCTTGGACTGAAGCTTTCTTT. Amino acid sequence: CASSLRTAWTEAFF.

V usage is TRBV5-8 and J usage is TRBJ1-2, with D perhaps TRBD1 (6 bases). The CDR3 runs to 16 residues. V dropped 0 bases and J dropped 7 bases, with 19 bases sitting between them. The V gene's germline CDR1 is SGHTS and CDR2 YDEGEE. The CDR3 sequence is CASSLGVGTGTSGYTF. The CDR3 bases are TGTGCCAGCAGCTTGGGCGTAGGGACTGGGACAAGTGGCTACACCTTC.

The chain is built from TRBV20-1 and TRBJ2-3; 8 nucleotides match TRBD1. The V segment lost 3 bases and the J segment 5 bases; nucleotides outside the gene matches: 10. Looked up from germline, CDR1 is DFQATT and CDR2 is SNEGSKA (reference sequence). This CDR3 is 15 amino acids long. This chain's CDR3 is CSASEGQGVGDTQYF. The CDR3 nucleotides read TGCAGTGCTAGTGAAGGACAGGGTGTCGGAGATACGCAGTATTTT.

The CDR3 here is CASSDRLPNTEAFF. DNA of the CDR3: TGTGCCAGCAGTGACAGGCTTCCGAACACTGAAGCTTTCTTT. The chain couples TRBV6-1 to TRBJ1-1; unclear D gene. Looked up from germline, CDR1 is MNHNS and CDR2 is SASEGT. This CDR3 has 14 amino acids. V shed 3 bases and J shed 1 base, with 9 bases lying between them.

The V and J genes are TRBV18 and TRBJ2-2, with D perhaps TRBD2 (5 bases). Germline CDR1 is KGHSH and CDR2 is LQKENI. Deletions cut 4 bases from V and 5 bases from J, with 11 bases between. This CDR3 is 14 amino acids long. CDR3 region: CASSQSTGTGELFF. The CDR3 DNA sequence: TGTGCCAGCTCACAAAGTACGGGGACCGGGGAGCTGTTTTTT.

This clone showed up just once. The chain carries TRBV18 and TRBJ1-2; no firm D call. Trimming removed 1 base from V and 4 bases from J, with 10 bases in between. The CDR3 has 14 residues. CDR1 KGHSH and CDR2 LQKENI come from the germline V gene. CDR3 region: CASSPQNEGYGYTF. The CDR3 DNA reads as TGTGCCAGCTCACCACAAAATGAGGGCTATGGCTACACCTTC.

A word on this clone: Other DNA sequences within the sample encode an identical CDR3. CDR3 bases: TGTGCCAGCTCACCACCAGGCAGTCTAGCCAAAAACATTCAGTACTTC. Its translation: CASSPPGSLAKNIQYF. The chain carries TRBV18 and TRBJ2-4; D remains ambiguous. The V end lost 0 bases, the J end lost 0 bases, and 9 bases lay between the germline ends. Germline-derived CDR1 and CDR2 are KGHSH and LQKENI. The CDR3 totals 16 residues. The whole variable domain, remainder taken from reference TRBV18 and TRBJ2-4, is NAGVMQNPRHLVRRRGQEARLRCSPMKGHSHVYWYRQLPEEGLKFMVYLQKENIIDESGMPKERFSAEFPKEGPSILRIQQVVRGDSAAYFCASSPPGSLAKNIQYFGAGTRLSVL.

J is TRBJ1-1 and V is TRBV14; D is unresolved. In germline, CDR1 is SGHDN, CDR2 FVKESK. The CDR3 extends over 15 amino acids. The V end lost 0 bases, the J end lost 0 bases, and 8 bases lay between the germline ends. CDR3 sequence (DNA): TGTGCCAGCAGCCAAGACAGACACCTGAACACTGAAGCTTTCTTT. It encodes CASSQDRHLNTEAFF.

V usage is TRBV19 and J usage is TRBJ1-4; possible D gene TRBD1, 5 bases. Deletions cut 10 bases from V and 2 bases from J, with 14 bases between. The CDR3 loop spans 14 amino acids. Germline V gene lookup returns CDR1 LNHDA and CDR2 SQIVND (reference sequence). CDR3: CATLPQGTNEKLFF. For the CDR3, the DNA is TGTGCCACCCTTCCCCAGGGTACTAATGAAAAACTGTTTTTT.

The chain joins TRBV2 to TRBJ1-5; D not resolved. The CDR3 consists of 15 residues. Trimming cost V 6 bases and J 5 bases, with 17 bases left between them. The germline V gene has CDR1 SNHLY and CDR2 FYNNEI. The CDR3 region is CASRTGPRSDQPQHF. The CDR3 DNA follows: TGTGCCAGCAGGACCGGGCCCAGATCCGATCAGCCCCAGCATTTT.

The rearrangement uses TRBV7-9 and TRBJ2-7; D is ambiguous. Germline CDR1 reads SEHNR; CDR2 reads FQNEAQ (reference sequence). Trimming removed 1 base at V and 3 bases at J, with 19 bases between. The CDR3 extends over 17 amino acids. CDR3 nucleotide sequence: TGTGCCAGCAGCTTAGGGGGTCCTAAGCAGACCGTCTACGAGCAGTACGTC. Its protein is CASSLGGPKQTVYEQYV.

The V call is TRBV5-1, the J call TRBJ2-1, with D unclear. Trimming took 0 bases from V and 0 from J, leaving 4 bases between them. The V gene's germline CDR1 is SGHRS and CDR2 YFSETQ. This CDR3 region has 14 residues. The chain's CDR3 is CASSLGNSYNEQFF. The CDR3 nucleotides are TGCGCCAGCAGCTTGGGGAACTCCTACAATGAGCAGTTCTTC. Full variable domain (remainder filled in from reference TRBV5-1 and TRBJ2-1): KAGVTQTPRYLIKTRGQQVTLSCSPISGHRSVSWYQQTPGQGLQFLFEYFSETQRNKGNFPGRFSGRQFSNSRSEMNVSTLELGDSALYLCASSLGNSYNEQFFGPGTRLTVL.

The chain has TRBV9 and TRBJ2-7; 9 bases fit TRBD2. Germline V gene data show CDR1 as SGDLS and CDR2 as YYNGEE. V lost 3 bases, J lost 3 bases, and 4 bases stayed unmatched. This CDR3 region has 14 residues. Here the CDR3 reads CASSEAGGIYEQYF. In DNA form, the CDR3 reads TGTGCCAGCAGCGAAGCGGGGGGTATCTACGAGCAGTACTTC.

The CDR3 sequence: CASSGQGAEKLFF. In nucleotides, the CDR3 is TGTGCCAGCAGTGGACAGGGGGCTGAAAAACTGTTTTTT. The chain has TRBV27 and TRBJ1-4; TRBD1 agrees at 11 bases. Germline V CDR1 and CDR2: MNHEY, SMNVEV (reference sequence). The CDR3 consists of 13 residues. The junction had 0 bases not matched to a gene; V was cut back by 5 bases and J by 7 bases.

The rearrangement links TRBV7-2 to TRBJ1-2; 7 bases are shared with TRBD1. This CDR3 has 16 residues. Trimming took 0 bases from V and 0 from J; bases not matched to a gene: 4. In germline, CDR1 is SGHTA, CDR2 FQGNSA. CDR3 region: CASSLAGDSANYGYTF. The DNA for the CDR3 is TGTGCCAGCAGCTTAGCGGGGGACAGTGCTAACTATGGCTACACCTTC.

This CDR3 reads CASSPNGQGLNEQYF. The CDR3 DNA sequence: TGTGCCAGCAGCCCTAATGGACAGGGTTTAAACGAGCAGTACTTC. This sequence joins TRBV7-2 and TRBJ2-7; TRBD1 agrees at 8 bases. CDR1 is SGHTA and CDR2 is FQGNSA in the germline V gene. The CDR3 totals 15 residues. Trimming cost V 5 bases and J 5 bases; bases outside gene matches: 11.

The CDR3 bases are TGTGCCAGCAGCTTCCGGGGAGTTGATGAGCAGTTCTTC. Translation gives CASSFRGVDEQFF. The gene calls are TRBV7-3 and TRBJ2-1, with D maybe TRBD2 (5 bases). The CDR3 extends over 13 amino acids. Germline CDR1 and CDR2: SGHTA and FQGTGA. Trimming cost V 3 bases and J 8 bases, with 11 bases left between them.

Only one count was recorded for this clone. The chain uses TRBV28 and TRBJ1-1, with 9 positions matching TRBD1. The CDR3 extends over 14 amino acids. Unmatched junction bases numbered 4, after V lost 6 bases and J lost 2 bases. The germline V gene encodes CDR1 MDHEN and CDR2 SYDVKM. The CDR3 protein is CASSKTGGNTEAFF. The CDR3, as DNA: TGTGCCAGCAGCAAGACAGGGGGAAACACTGAAGCTTTCTTT.

The chain links TRBV9 to TRBJ2-2; D remains ambiguous. The CDR3 runs to 15 residues. V gave up 3 bases and J gave up 5 bases, with 14 bases separating them. The germline V gene encodes CDR1 SGDLS and CDR2 YYNGEE. CDR3 in amino acids: CASSDAFGKTGELFF. In nucleotides, the CDR3 is TGTGCCAGCAGCGACGCTTTTGGGAAAACCGGGGAGCTGTTTTTT.

The J gene is TRBJ1-1, the V gene TRBV6-5, with D unclear. The CDR3 consists of 13 residues. Trimming cost V 7 bases and J 0 bases, with 9 bases left between them. Looked up from germline, CDR1 is MNHEY and CDR2 is SVGAGI. The CDR3 is CASKFSLNTEAFF. The CDR3 DNA reads TGTGCCAGCAAATTTTCCCTGAACACTGAAGCTTTCTTT.

The V gene is TRBV6-4, the J gene TRBJ2-5; possibly TRBD1 for D (6 bases). Germline V gene sequence: CDR1 MRHNA, CDR2 SNTAGT. Trimming stripped 5 bases from V and 7 bases from J, with 23 bases between. This CDR3 contains 16 residues. This CDR3 reads CASSSAPGHGLGTQYF. In DNA form, the CDR3 reads TGTGCCAGCAGTTCCGCGCCGGGACACGGGTTGGGGACCCAGTACTTC.

V gene TRBV5-1 combines with J gene TRBJ1-5; 8 positions match TRBD1. Germline assignment: CDR1 SGHRS and CDR2 YFSETQ. V was pared by 0 bases and J by 6 bases, with 8 bases of the junction left unmatched. CDR3 length: 16 amino acids. CDR3 coding DNA: TGCGCCAGCAGCTTGGTGACAGGGGTGCAACCTCAGCCCCAGCATTTT. Protein sequence: CASSLVTGVQPQPQHF.

CDR3 sequence reads: CASSLGGQNNQPQHF. For the CDR3, the DNA is TGTGCCAGCAGCTTAGGCGGACAAAACAATCAGCCCCAGCATTTT. This chain links TRBV11-2 with TRBJ1-5; TRBD1 might be the D (5 bases). V was trimmed by 1 base and J by 3 bases, leaving 10 bases between them. This CDR3 spans 15 amino acids. CDR1 SGHAT and CDR2 FQNNGV come from the germline V gene.

The V call is TRBV5-6, the J call TRBJ2-1; D is uncertain. Trimming took 5 bases from V and 8 from J, leaving 23 bases between them. CDR1 is SGHDT, CDR2 YYEEEE, per germline. The CDR3 spans 16 residues. DNA of the CDR3: TGTGCCAGCAGTTATGCGACCGGGTGGGGATACGATGAGCAGTTCTTC. This encodes CASSYATGWGYDEQFF.